These T cell receptor beta chains were read from a single sample in a study of identical twins. In TCRdb, the 5' RACE reads were re-called with MiXCR into one record per CDR3 protein. The top ten hold approximately 0.48% of the sample, which has hundreds of thousands of distinct CDR3 sequences, approximately 20% seen once. These records were also assigned to another study, of yellow fever vaccine responses in identical twins.

Sequencing was performed on CD4+ T cells sorted from blood. The receptor set was obtained from a woman aged 18 to 35 in good health. Both conserved end residues are part of each CDR3. The D gene is left open where the match is weak. Clone sizes are given selectively: once, few, many, or a class where the clone is expanded.

CDR3	DNA	V	J	D	size
CASSFQPSTDTQYF	TGTGCCAGCAGCTTTCAACCGAGCACAGATACGCAGTATTTT	TRBV11-2	TRBJ2-3	-	-
CASSPTAQFFHYGYTF	TGTGCCAGCTCACCCACGGCACAGTTTTTTCACTATGGCTACACCTTC	TRBV18	TRBJ1-2	-	-
CASSYLGNQLDEQYF	TGTGCCAGCAGTTACTTAGGGAACCAGCTAGACGAGCAGTACTTC	TRBV6-5	TRBJ2-7	-	-
CSARDGDRPKTDTQYF	TGCAGTGCTAGAGATGGCGACCGACCGAAGACAGATACGCAGTATTTT	TRBV20-1	TRBJ2-3	-	-
CASSEPRTEFF	TGTGCCAGCAGTGAACCCCGGACGGAGTTCTTC	TRBV6-1	TRBJ2-1	-	few
CATASVDRGFTDTQYF	TGTGCCACCGCCTCTGTGGACAGGGGGTTCACAGATACGCAGTATTTT	TRBV24-1	TRBJ2-3	TRBD1	-
CASSEFGEIKNIQYF	TGTGCCAGCAGTGAATTCGGCGAAATCAAAAACATTCAGTACTTC	TRBV2	TRBJ2-4	-	once
CASSRTWGEETQYF	TGTGCCAGCAGCCGAACCTGGGGGGAAGAGACCCAGTACTTC	TRBV3-1	TRBJ2-5	-	-
CASSEVMVGGYEQYF	TGTGCCAGCAGTGAAGTGATGGTGGGAGGCTACGAGCAGTACTTC	TRBV6-1	TRBJ2-7	-	few
CASSLQGPSTDTQYF	TGTGCCAGCAGCTTACAGGGACCTAGCACAGATACGCAGTATTTT	TRBV5-6	TRBJ2-3	-	few
CASRRAGPYEQYF	TGTGCCAGCAGACGAGCGGGACCCTACGAGCAGTACTTC	TRBV12-3/TRBV12-4	TRBJ2-7	TRBD2	-
CASSPATGSYEQYF	TGTGCCAGCTCCCCGGCGACCGGTTCCTACGAGCAGTACTTC	TRBV18	TRBJ2-7	-	-
CATSDFVAGETQYF	TGTGCCACCAGTGATTTCGTGGCAGGGGAGACCCAGTACTTC	TRBV24-1	TRBJ2-5	-	many
CSAEGTATQETQYF	TGCAGTGCTGAGGGGACAGCGACACAAGAGACCCAGTACTTC	TRBV20-1	TRBJ2-5	TRBD1	-
CASSRLLNNEQFF	TGTGCCAGCAGTCGCTTACTTAACAATGAGCAGTTCTTC	TRBV27	TRBJ2-1	-	-
CASSRGRQANQPQHF	TGTGCCAGCAGTAGGGGAAGGCAGGCAAATCAGCCCCAGCATTTT	TRBV12-3/TRBV12-4	TRBJ1-5	-	few
CASSVGAGPGTDTQYF	TGTGCCAGCAGCGTAGGGGCGGGCCCCGGAACAGATACGCAGTATTTT	TRBV9	TRBJ2-3	-	once
CASKHREGSNQPQHF	TGTGCCAGCAAGCACAGGGAGGGCAGCAATCAGCCCCAGCATTTT	TRBV2	TRBJ1-5	-	-
CASSEAWTSGGNEQFF	TGTGCCAGCAGTGAAGCCTGGACTAGCGGGGGAAATGAGCAGTTCTTC	TRBV2	TRBJ2-1	TRBD2	-
CASSHGGNAPTDTQYF	TGTGCCAGCAGCCACGGGGGGAACGCACCCACAGATACGCAGTATTTT	TRBV12-3/TRBV12-4	TRBJ2-3	TRBD2	few
CASSYRESSGNTIYF	TGTGCCAGCAGTTACCGGGAGAGCTCTGGAAACACCATATATTTT	TRBV6-5	TRBJ1-3	-	-
CASSRGGQGAWYEQFF	TGTGCCAGCAGTCGTGGCGGACAGGGGGCTTGGTACGAGCAGTTCTTC	TRBV11-2	TRBJ2-1	TRBD1	few
CASSRRWGNARDTQYF	TGTGCCAGCAGCCGCCGGTGGGGGAATGCACGAGATACGCAGTATTTT	TRBV6-1	TRBJ2-3	-	few
CASSYASGTGANVLTF	TGTGCCAGCAGTTACGCCTCAGGCACTGGGGCCAACGTCCTGACTTTC	TRBV6-5	TRBJ2-6	-	few
CASSNPTVYQETQYF	TGTGCCAGCAGCAACCCGACAGTGTACCAAGAGACCCAGTACTTC	TRBV11-3	TRBJ2-5	-	-
CASSYTYSGTGAVETQYF	TGTGCCAGCAGTTACACCTATTCTGGGACAGGGGCCGTTGAGACCCAGTACTTC	TRBV6-5	TRBJ2-5	TRBD1	few
CATSRSPRTDVDTDTQYF	TGTGCCACCAGCAGATCCCCCCGGACGGACGTAGACACAGATACGCAGTATTTT	TRBV15	TRBJ2-3	-	-
CASSPLVQGSNEQFF	TGTGCCAGCAGTCCACTGGTCCAGGGCAGCAATGAGCAGTTCTTC	TRBV6-1	TRBJ2-1	-	-
CASSLRVEREGRRDTQYF	TGTGCCAGCAGCTTAAGGGTCGAGCGGGAGGGCCGAAGAGATACGCAGTATTTT	TRBV7-3	TRBJ2-3	TRBD2	-
CASNLLSGSEADEQYF	TGCGCCAGCAACTTACTTAGCGGGAGCGAGGCCGACGAGCAGTACTTC	TRBV5-1	TRBJ2-7	TRBD2	-
CAITASGSNLNTGELFF	TGTGCCATCACGGCTAGCGGGAGCAATCTGAACACCGGGGAGCTGTTTTTT	TRBV10-3	TRBJ2-2	TRBD2	-
CASSTGKETQYF	TGTGCCAGCAGTACAGGGAAAGAGACCCAGTACTTC	TRBV6-2/TRBV6-3	TRBJ2-5	-	-
CASSFLQGRNTGELFF	TGTGCCAGCAGCTTCCTGCAGGGGCGTAACACCGGGGAGCTGTTTTTT	TRBV11-2	TRBJ2-2	-	-
CSVRTGGFTGELFF	TGCAGCGTTCGGACAGGGGGGTTCACCGGGGAGCTGTTTTTT	TRBV29-1	TRBJ2-2	TRBD1	-
CASSSISGSSGNEQFF	TGCGCCAGCAGTTCAATTAGCGGGAGTAGCGGCAATGAGCAGTTCTTC	TRBV5-1	TRBJ2-1	TRBD2	many
CASSLKGAFNQPQHF	TGTGCCAGCAGTTTGAAGGGGGCTTTTAATCAGCCCCAGCATTTT	TRBV12-3/TRBV12-4	TRBJ1-5	TRBD1	-
CASSRDNYNEQFF	TGCGCCAGCAGCCGGGACAACTACAATGAGCAGTTCTTC	TRBV5-1	TRBJ2-1	-	-
CASSRGTSGGGETQYF	TGTGCCAGCAGCCGCGGGACTAGCGGGGGTGGAGAGACCCAGTACTTC	TRBV28	TRBJ2-5	TRBD2	few
CSARDPSSGRFRAEQFF	TGCAGTGCTAGAGATCCATCGAGCGGGAGGTTTAGGGCTGAGCAGTTCTTC	TRBV20-1	TRBJ2-1	TRBD2	many
CASSQEILITPNEQFF	TGTGCCAGCAGCCAAGAGATCCTAATCACCCCCAATGAGCAGTTCTTC	TRBV3-1	TRBJ2-1	-	-
CASSDKAQETQYF	TGCGCCAGCAGTGACAAAGCCCAAGAGACCCAGTACTTC	TRBV10-1	TRBJ2-5	-	-
CASRGGTLLTYNEQFF	TGCGCCAGCAGGGGAGGAACGCTACTAACCTACAATGAGCAGTTCTTC	TRBV5-1	TRBJ2-1	-	-
CASSLQGAGTDTQYF	TGTGCCAGCAGTTTACAGGGGGCGGGAACAGATACGCAGTATTTT	TRBV12-3/TRBV12-4	TRBJ2-3	TRBD1	many
CASSRTTGALSGANVLTF	TGTGCCAGCTCACGAACGACAGGTGCCTTGTCTGGGGCCAACGTCCTGACTTTC	TRBV18	TRBJ2-6	-	-
CASSLRVAGLAKNIQYF	TGTGCCAGCAGTTTAAGAGTGGCGGGCTTAGCCAAAAACATTCAGTACTTC	TRBV27	TRBJ2-4	-	-
CSAGRYTGELFF	TGCAGCGCGGGACGGTACACCGGGGAGCTGTTTTTT	TRBV29-1	TRBJ2-2	-	few
CASSLGLRDGEAFF	TGTGCCAGCAGCTTGGGACTGCGCGACGGTGAAGCTTTCTTT	TRBV5-6	TRBJ1-1	-	-
CASSLVVRATYGYTF	TGTGCCAGCAGCCTCGTGGTCAGGGCGACCTATGGCTACACCTTC	TRBV12-3/TRBV12-4	TRBJ1-2	-	-
CASSQTVQDRGTDTQYF	TGTGCCAGCAGCCAAACGGTCCAGGACAGGGGAACAGATACGCAGTATTTT	TRBV3-1	TRBJ2-3	TRBD1	-
CASSHTSGRNTGELFF	TGTGCCAGCAGCCATACTAGCGGGAGGAACACCGGGGAGCTGTTTTTT	TRBV2	TRBJ2-2	TRBD2	-
CASSQGLDLHNEQFF	TGTGCCAGCAGTCAGGGACTAGACCTACACAATGAGCAGTTCTTC	TRBV27	TRBJ2-1	TRBD2	few
CASSYFGQGKQFF	TGTGCCAGCAGTTACTTCGGACAGGGAAAGCAGTTCTTC	TRBV6-5	TRBJ2-1	TRBD1	few
CASSQIMGRNNEQFF	TGTGCCAGCTCACAGATTATGGGGCGGAACAATGAGCAGTTCTTC	TRBV18	TRBJ2-1	-	few
CSARLLAPGELFF	TGCAGTGCTAGACTACTAGCCCCCGGGGAGCTGTTTTTT	TRBV20-1	TRBJ2-2	-	few
CASSLNYEQFF	TGTGCCAGCAGTTTAAACTATGAGCAGTTCTTC	TRBV12-3/TRBV12-4	TRBJ2-1	-	many
CASSYPGSRQLGGELFF	TGTGCCAGCAGTTACCCTGGGAGTAGACAGCTTGGCGGGGAGCTGTTTTTT	TRBV6-5	TRBJ2-2	-	-
CASSLGTQIYEQYF	TGCGCCAGCAGCTTGGGGACACAAATCTACGAGCAGTACTTC	TRBV5-1	TRBJ2-7	-	few
CASRSTGGNYGYTF	TGTGCCAGCAGATCGACAGGGGGAAACTATGGCTACACCTTC	TRBV6-1	TRBJ1-2	TRBD1	few
CASSLDYRGYGYTF	TGCGCCAGCAGCTTGGATTACAGGGGCTATGGCTACACCTTC	TRBV5-1	TRBJ1-2	TRBD1	-